The rows below give T cell receptor beta chains drawn from one sample of a study of blood T cell repertoires in COVID-19. The assay was immunoSEQ multiplex PCR, and TCRdb's table has in-frame clones only and misses some. The table includes 100,000 to 150,000 clones, 75% to 90% detected once. Sequencing input: peripheral blood. All receptors derive from an elderly woman with COVID-19, enrolled during active disease. Both conserved end residues are part of each CDR3.

16,TRBV7-9,TRBJ2-5,CASSPGTSGKQETQYF
13,TRBV5-8,TRBJ2-3,CASSWRSADTQYF
16,TRBV25-1,TRBJ2-2,CASSDSLQGRTGELFF
13,TRBV7-2,TRBJ2-3,CASRAGDIDTQYF
18,TRBV4-2,TRBJ2-6,CASSPSGTGGAGANVLTF
15,TRBV28,TRBJ2-2,CASSLGLVNTGELFF
13,TRBV5-1,TRBJ1-6,CASRTDPGSPLHF
15,TRBV7-3,TRBJ1-6,CASSAGQGRESPLHF
14,TRBV25-1,TRBJ2-7,CASSDVAGTYEQYF
11,TRBV7-9,TRBJ1-2,CASSFEYGYTF
15,TRBV10-3,TRBJ2-2,CAISQRSLNTGELFF
13,TRBV3-1/TRBV3-2,TRBJ1-2,CASSQVAGGGYTF
15,TRBV11-1,TRBJ2-5,CASSPGTSGGETQYF
13,TRBV3-1/TRBV3-2,TRBJ2-4,CASSEGQGGIQYF
15,TRBV7-9,TRBJ2-2,CASSSFTSRDGELFF
13,TRBV20-1,TRBJ1-1,CSASEDMNTEAFF
12,TRBV6-2/TRBV6-3,TRBJ1-1,CASSTGVEKAFF
13,TRBV19,TRBJ1-5,CASSLRVDQPQHF
16,TRBV7-2,TRBJ2-5,CASRNRRAGAGETQYF
14,TRBV27,TRBJ2-5,CASSSQAYKETQYF
13,TRBV3-1/TRBV3-2,TRBJ2-7,CASRRSSGYEQYF
15,TRBV15,TRBJ2-1,CATSRGGNGRGEQFF
14,TRBV19,TRBJ1-1,CASSIGDRWGEAFF
17,TRBV3-1/TRBV3-2,TRBJ2-5,CASSQDRSGGRGETQYF
16,TRBV4-2,TRBJ2-7,CASSHGLAGKGDEQYF
16,TRBV9,TRBJ2-7,CASSVEASGRGDEQYF
12,TRBV10-3,TRBJ1-5,CAISAGGEPQHF
14,TRBV9,TRBJ2-7,CASSVATGGYEQYF
13,TRBV28,TRBJ1-2,CASSPQGYYGYTF
20,TRBV29-1,TRBJ2-3,CSVAGTAGLAGGGSTDTQYF
17,TRBV18,TRBJ2-2,CASSPTGVSSGTGELFF
19,TRBV28,TRBJ1-3,CASSLSRGGRGSSGNTIYF
14,TRBV18,TRBJ1-5,CASSPGQGDQPQHF
16,TRBV6-6,TRBJ2-3,CASSYPSGRARDTQYF
17,TRBV7-3,TRBJ2-5,CASSPRGGQGSGETQYF
15,TRBV4-2,TRBJ1-3,CASSQDRTAGNTIYF
16,TRBV5-1,TRBJ2-6,CASSLGGISGANVLTF
14,TRBV19,TRBJ1-2,CASSIQGSNYGYTF
19,TRBV4-3,TRBJ2-6,CASSQDMRQGAYGANVLTF
14,TRBV3-1/TRBV3-2,TRBJ1-1,CASSIRDRNTEAFF
17,TRBV28,TRBJ2-3,CASSLITSGRRTDTQYF
15,TRBV10-3,TRBJ1-2,CAISESTSEIYGYTF
16,TRBV4-3,TRBJ2-1,CASSQSRTSVSNEQFF